This is a list of T cell receptor beta chains from one sample in a study of T cells in Graves' hyperthyroidism and ophthalmopathy. TCRdb called the multiplex PCR reads again in MiXCR, with one record for every CDR3 protein. The data contain hundreds of thousands of distinct CDR3 sequences, about a sixth of them singletons. The specimen sequenced was blood. Every receptor here comes from a woman in her thirties with Graves' hyperthyroidism. Each CDR3 is given with its conserved first and last residue.

TRBV18,CASSTGGFYEQYF
TRBV10-3,CAISQGMGTEAFF
TRBV19,CATSGASTDTQYF
TRBV5-1,CASSLSSGSLFHEQFF
TRBV20-1,CSATTGSQPQHF
TRBV30,CAWILAGDNEQFF
TRBV27,CASKGGRSSYEQYF
TRBV12-3/TRBV12-4,CASSLENTGELFF
TRBV2,CASSVGTGGGEQYF
TRBV27,CASSPGTGKGNTEAFF
TRBV6-1,CASTTGVWGETQYF
TRBV3-1,CASSQSIPQETQYF
TRBV7-2,CASRPSLAGGYNEQFF
TRBV5-1,CASSLAGSYSNQPQHF
TRBV28,CASRTSGALVVTDTQYF
TRBV20-1,CSASVGGGANSNQPQHF
TRBV19,CASRPGDMETGIETQYF
TRBV6-2/TRBV6-3,CASSPTPGGANVLTF
TRBV4-2,CASSHVDRSSSYNEQFF
TRBV5-8,CASSGGQGRMDTQYF
TRBV11-2,CASSSRDINTGELFF
TRBV28,CASSGSGEQFF
TRBV20-1,CSARATGTSGLNEQFF
TRBV7-2,CASSLGSGKGNTIYF
TRBV12-5,CASGLVDPRDEGTDTQYF
TRBV2,CASSEGQLNLNQPQHF
TRBV29-1,CSAARGTANTGELFF
TRBV6-1,CASSPRPNPNEKLFF
TRBV6-1,CASSEPGQGFNEQFF
TRBV28,CASRPKTGAGELFF
TRBV28,CASRGPGLAGETGELFF
TRBV11-2,CASSLNQGLNYEQYF
TRBV20-1,CSARRTSGYNEQFF
TRBV20-1,CSPPPLAGSYEQYF
TRBV24-1,CATSDLDTGELFF
TRBV28,CASSSLVSTDTQYF
TRBV2,CASSQGRETQCF
TRBV7-2,CASSQVVGLGLEQYF
TRBV24-1,CATSDSTYEQYF
TRBV20-1,CSARVLGGTHTDTQYF
TRBV5-1,CASSFLAGERTGELFF
TRBV7-8,CASSAKPPPGAGELFF
TRBV18,CASSPPGQANTGELFF
TRBV9,CASSSGSGERETQYF
TRBV20-1,CSAGQPNQPQHF
TRBV28,CASRQGSSYGYTF
TRBV27,CASNQGSEQYF
TRBV28,CASSTQQGRNYGYTF